This TCR beta chain was captured in a study of CD4+ T cells in melanoma. The study's findings and limits: Reportedly, melanoma neoantigen-specific CD4+ T cells showed varied differentiation states.

From germline, CDR1 is SGHTA and CDR2 FQGNSA. Trimming took 2 bases from V and 0 from J; bases not matched to a gene: 12. The CDR3 is 19 amino acids. This clone is a singleton in its sample. Antigen specificity is unknown. The protocol was immunoSEQ multiplex PCR, while the TCRdb copy is restricted to in-frame clones and leaves out a portion. The sample yields several thousand clones, 60% to 75% seen once. The receptor was derived from a human donor with melanoma. V gene TRBV7-2 combines with J gene TRBJ1-3, with 8 bases matching TRBD1. The sample comprised cells from a culture (not recorded whether cultured in vitro). CDR3 protein: CASSLYAGGAIGSGNTIYF. The DNA for the CDR3 is TGTGCCAGCAGCTTATACGCAGGGGGCGCTATCGGCTCTGGAAACACCATATATTTT.